The clone carrying this TCR beta chain came up many times. The antigen remains undetermined. The sample belongs to a study of CD8+CD57+ T cells in acquired aplastic anemia. Overall study: When averaged, DNA from sorted CD4+ and CD8+ cells came to 3 to 4 ug. Healthy donors averaged around 10 million reads for CD4+ cells.

The germline gives CDR1 DFQATT, CDR2 SNEGSKA (reference sequence). The V and J ends lost 2 bases and 4 bases respectively, with 6 bases between them. This CDR3 is 12 amino acids long. Whole-study results and caveats: Found in both controls and patients were twenty-nine CD8+ CDR3 sequences. In CD8+ cells, Simpson's diversity showed no significant difference between patients and controls.

TCR beta VDJ and CDR3 profiles were obtained from a genomic DNA template. Using its own MiXCR run on the reads, TCRdb lists one record per CDR3 protein. This table holds some 190,000 distinct CDR3 sequences, 45% to 50% found once. This chain uses TRBV20-1 with TRBJ1-5, with D maybe TRBD1 (6 bases). The receptor's source is a human donor in good health. Sample: sorted CD4+, CD8+, or CD8+CD57+ T cells (not recorded which) from PBMCs. The CDR3 coding sequence is TGCAGTGCTAGAACAGGGAATCAGCCCCAGCATTTT. Amino acids: CSARTGNQPQHF.